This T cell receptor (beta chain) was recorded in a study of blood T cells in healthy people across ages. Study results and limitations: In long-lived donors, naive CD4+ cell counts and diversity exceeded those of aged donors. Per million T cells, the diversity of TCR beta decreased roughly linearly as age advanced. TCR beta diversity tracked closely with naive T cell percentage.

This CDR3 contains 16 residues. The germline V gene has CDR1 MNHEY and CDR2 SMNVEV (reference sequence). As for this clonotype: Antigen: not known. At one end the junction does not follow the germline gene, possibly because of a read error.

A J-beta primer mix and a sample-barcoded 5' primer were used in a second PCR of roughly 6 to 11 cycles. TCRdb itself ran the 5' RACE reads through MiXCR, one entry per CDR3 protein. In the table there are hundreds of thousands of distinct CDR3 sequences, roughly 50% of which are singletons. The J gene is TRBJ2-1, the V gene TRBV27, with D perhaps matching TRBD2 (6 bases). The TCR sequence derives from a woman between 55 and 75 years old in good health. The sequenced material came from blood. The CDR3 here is CTSSHKTWDSYNEQFF. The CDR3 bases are TGTACCAGCAGTCATAAAACCTGGGACTCCTACAACGAGCAGTTCTTC.